The T cell receptor (beta chain) described here comes from a study of T cells in Graves' hyperthyroidism and ophthalmopathy. General study results and limits: Blood also contained most expanded thyroid clonotypes above 0.001.

TCR beta CDR3 regions were amplified from RNA transcripts. The HTBI primer set drove a first-round RT-PCR of the TCR CDR3. TCRdb re-derived calls from the multiplex PCR reads in MiXCR, one entry per CDR3 protein. The sample contains just under 750,000 distinct CDR3 sequences, 35% of which appear only once. Trimming shortened V by 6 bases and J by 2 bases, and 7 bases separated the two germline ends. CDR3 size: 13 residues. Germline V lookup: CDR1 MNHNY, CDR2 SVGAGI (reference sequence). Graves' hyperthyroidism qualified as stable when ophthalmopathy did not progress within 18 months. Researchers barred patients who had uncontrolled infection, other autoimmune disease, pregnancy or lactation. 10 ml fresh peripheral blood yielded the PBMCs. The sample holds a few counts of this clonotype. The antigen is undetermined.

The TCR was taken from a woman in her thirties or forties with Graves' hyperthyroidism. Source material: blood. This chain joins TRBV6-6 and TRBJ2-2; no firm D call. This CDR3 is CASSNRNTGELFF. The CDR3 DNA reads as TGTGCCAGCAGCAACCGAAACACCGGGGAGCTGTTTTTT.